Each of the 20 T cell receptor beta chains below was sequenced from the same sample in a study of shared clonotypes between healthy human individuals. Generated by immunoSEQ multiplex PCR, the TCRdb table keeps only in-frame clones and is missing some. The sample consists of about 680,000 clones, around 90% of them appearing once. Terminally differentiated effector memory CD45RA+ cells were excluded from the naive CD8 cells, which were CD45RO-negative and positively selected for CCR7. Sequencing was done on a sample of naive CD8+ T cells sorted from blood. These TCRs come from a man aged 30 to 39 in good health.

This rearrangement joins TRBV25-1 to TRBJ2-1; no reliable D call. V was cut by 2 bases and J by 8 bases, with 10 bases left in between. Germline V CDR1 and CDR2: MGHDK, SYGVNS. The CDR3 spans 13 residues. The CDR3: CASSEDRSHEQFF. As DNA, the CDR3 is TGTGCCAGCAGTGAAGATCGGTCCCATGAGCAGTTCTTC. Complete variable domain (other parts from reference TRBV25-1 and TRBJ2-1): EADIYQTPRYLVIGTGKKITLECSQTMGHDKMYWYQQDPGMELHLIHYSYGVNSTEKGDLSSESTVSRIRTEHFPLTLESARPSHTSQYLCASSEDRSHEQFFGPGTRLTVL.

This clone was picked up one time. V is TRBV27 and J is TRBJ1-4, with D tentatively TRBD1 (5 bases). Germline-derived CDR1 and CDR2 are MNHEY and SMNVEV (reference sequence). There are 15 residues in the CDR3. Between the trimmed V and J ends, which lost 1 base and 7 bases, there was a span of 13 bases. CDR3 sequence reads: CASSLYSGIGEKLFF. Here the CDR3 DNA reads TGTGCCAGCAGTTTATATTCAGGGATTGGTGAAAAACTGTTTTTT.

The chain combines TRBV5-6 with TRBJ1-1; 10 positions agree with TRBD1. This CDR3 contains 14 residues. Trimming cost V 2 bases and J 8 bases; bases outside gene matches: 6. Germline V gene sequence: CDR1 SGHDT, CDR2 YYEEEE. This CDR3 reads CASSFGTGAFEAFF. The CDR3, as DNA: TGTGCCAGCAGCTTCGGGACAGGGGCTTTCGAAGCTTTCTTT.

This clone was counted a single time. The chain employs TRBV11-3 and TRBJ2-1, with TRBD1 identical over 10 bases. This CDR3 region has 15 residues. CDR1 and CDR2 from the germline V gene are SGHNT and YENEEA. The V and J ends lost 6 bases and 8 bases, in that order; junction bases with no gene match: 10. DNA of the CDR3: TGTGCCAGCAGTCATCGGGACAGGGGTATCTATGAGCAGTTCTTC. It codes for CASSHRDRGIYEQFF. The whole variable domain, filled in from reference TRBV11-3 and TRBJ2-1, reads EAGVVQSPRYKIIEKKQPVAFWCNPISGHNTLYWYLQNLGQGPELLIRYENEEAVDDSQLPKDRFSAERLKGVDSTLKIQPAELGDSAVYLCASSHRDRGIYEQFFGPGTRLTVL.

The genes are TRBV6-5 and TRBJ2-7, with D hard to call. V lost 6 bases to trimming and J lost 1 base, with 7 bases between them. The CDR3 spans 12 residues. Germline assignment: CDR1 MNHEY and CDR2 SVGAGI. The CDR3 DNA is TGTGCCAGCAGGACCCGTTCCTACGAGCAGTACTTC. Translating gives CASRTRSYEQYF.

V usage is TRBV29-1 and J usage is TRBJ2-1, with 8 bases matching TRBD2. Germline assignment: CDR1 SQVTM and CDR2 ANQGSEA. CDR3 length equals 16 residues. V lost 0 bases, J lost 10 bases, and 14 bases stayed unmatched. CDR3 sequence reads: CSVEDRGSGESWEQFF. Written as DNA, the CDR3 is TGCAGCGTTGAAGATCGGGGTAGCGGGGAAAGTTGGGAGCAGTTCTTC.

The rearrangement uses TRBV27 and TRBJ2-7; 9 bases are a match to TRBD1. Unmatched junction bases numbered 13, after V lost 5 bases and J lost 2 bases. Germline V lookup: CDR1 MNHEY, CDR2 SMNVEV (reference sequence). This CDR3 has 17 amino acids. CDR3 coding DNA: TGTGCCAGCAGTCCCCCCCCGGGACAGGGCGGCACCTACGAGCAGTACTTC. Encoded protein: CASSPPPGQGGTYEQYF.

Here the CDR3 reads CASISFQGARTNEKLFF. Written as DNA, the CDR3 is TGTGCCAGCATCTCATTCCAGGGGGCGCGGACTAATGAAAAACTGTTTTTT. This chain uses TRBV6-4 with TRBJ1-4; 8 bases match TRBD1. CDR3 length equals 17 residues. Per the germline V gene, CDR1 is MRHNA and CDR2 is SNTAGT. The J segment lost 2 bases and the V segment lost 7 bases, leaving 12 bases of the junction unmatched.

This clone was detected only a few times. This chain joins TRBV19 and TRBJ2-2; a possible D gene is TRBD1 (7 bases). Germline V gives CDR1 LNHDA, CDR2 SQIVND (reference sequence). Trimming cost V 5 bases and J 1 base, with 14 bases left between them. The CDR3 runs to 16 residues. The CDR3 region is CASSGGTAKNTGELFF. In DNA, the CDR3 is TGTGCCAGTAGTGGGGGGACAGCAAAGAACACCGGGGAGCTGTTTTTT.

This sequence joins TRBV9 and TRBJ2-1, with TRBD1 matching 11 bases. The CDR3 loop spans 15 amino acids. Germline assignment: CDR1 SGDLS and CDR2 YYNGEE. V trimming: 6 bases; J trimming: 8 bases; junction bases outside the gene matches: 10. Here the CDR3 reads CASNRGQGQGDEQFF. The CDR3 region has the DNA TGTGCCAGCAATAGGGGACAGGGACAGGGGGATGAGCAGTTCTTC.

The chain links TRBV19 to TRBJ1-1, with D possibly matching TRBD1 (5 bases). This CDR3 region has 14 residues. The germline V and J ends were trimmed by 3 bases and 3 bases, with 11 bases remaining between them. Germline CDR1 is LNHDA and CDR2 is SQIVND (reference sequence). CDR3 coding DNA: TGTGCCAGTAGTATGCGGGGGAGGGACACTGAAGCTTTCTTT. Amino acids: CASSMRGRDTEAFF. The entire variable domain, with the rest obtained from reference TRBV19 and TRBJ1-1, is as follows: DGGITQSPKYLFRKEGQNVTLSCEQNLNHDAMYWYRQDPGQGLRLIYYSQIVNDFQKGDIAEGYSVSREKKESFPLTVTSAQKNPTAFYLCASSMRGRDTEAFFGQGTRLTVV.

The chain carries TRBV27 and TRBJ2-7; D unresolved. The V gene lost 5 bases and the J gene lost 2 bases, with 10 bases spanning the gap. The germline gives CDR1 MNHEY, CDR2 SMNVEV (reference sequence). CDR3 length: 13 amino acids. The CDR3: CASSPKPTYEQYF. CDR3 DNA: TGTGCCAGCAGTCCTAAACCGACCTACGAGCAGTACTTC.

Notes on this clone: Other DNA sequences in this specimen translate into the identical CDR3. The chain joins TRBV30 to TRBJ1-5, with TRBD1 as a possible D gene (6 bases). The germline V gene has CDR1 GTSNPN and CDR2 SVGIG (reference sequence). The CDR3 is 13 residues long. With 0 bases removed from V and 7 bases from J, the gap between germline ends came to 10 bases. CDR3 sequence reads: CAWSVGGGQPQHF. In DNA, the CDR3 is TGTGCCTGGAGTGTAGGAGGGGGGCAGCCCCAGCATTTT.

This clone appeared a few times. The chain uses TRBV2 and TRBJ2-1; D ambiguous. The CDR3 totals 15 residues. V lost 1 base and J lost 9, with 16 bases in between. Germline V lookup: CDR1 SNHLY, CDR2 FYNNEI. The CDR3 region has the DNA TGTGCCAGCAGTGAAGACGCGCCTTCGGGTGGTGAGCAGTTCTTC. It translates to CASSEDAPSGGEQFF.

This clone came up a few times. The chain uses TRBV11-2 and TRBJ2-7; D is tentatively TRBD1 or TRBD2 (5 bases each). The V end was cut by 0 bases, the J end by 4 bases, with 13 bases between. The CDR3 consists of 15 residues. Germline loops: CDR1 SGHAT, CDR2 FQNNGV. In nucleotides, the CDR3 is TGTGCCAGCAGCTTAGATAGGGGACGGATATACGAGCAGTACTTC. Protein sequence: CASSLDRGRIYEQYF.

The chain recombines TRBV13 with TRBJ2-7, with D perhaps matching TRBD1 (5 bases). Germline V gene sequence: CDR1 PRHDT, CDR2 FYEKMQ (reference sequence). The CDR3 is 14 residues long. V dropped 1 base and J dropped 4 bases, with 11 bases sitting between them. The CDR3 loop reads CASSLEDNWYEQYF. Written as DNA, the CDR3 is TGTGCCAGCAGCTTAGAGGACAATTGGTACGAGCAGTACTTC.

The chain combines TRBV29-1 with TRBJ1-2; 7 nucleotides agree with TRBD1. Germline V gene data show CDR1 as SQVTM and CDR2 as ANQGSEA. There are 13 residues in the CDR3. Germline trimming cut 7 bases from V and 3 bases from J; bases unmatched to any gene: 8. CDR3 nucleotide sequence: TGCAGCGCAGCCTGGGACAGATACTATGGCTACACCTTC. Translated: CSAAWDRYYGYTF.

CDR3 bases: TGCGCCAGCAGTTTCGGACAGGGGTTCACTGAAGCTTTCTTT. Its translation: CASSFGQGFTEAFF. V and J are TRBV5-1 and TRBJ1-1; 9 bases match TRBD1. V was pared by 5 bases and J by 4 bases, with 6 bases of the junction left unmatched. Germline V lookup: CDR1 SGHRS, CDR2 YFSETQ. This CDR3 region has 14 residues.

The chain has TRBV16 and TRBJ1-1; D gene unclear. V was trimmed by 4 bases and J by 6 bases, leaving 9 bases between them. Germline loops: CDR1 KGHSY, CDR2 FQNENV. CDR3 length equals 12 residues. CDR3 residues: CASSPRVSEAFF. The DNA of the CDR3 is TGTGCCAGCAGCCCCCGTGTTTCTGAAGCTTTCTTT.

V gene TRBV29-1 combines with J gene TRBJ2-1, with D hard to call. The CDR3 sequence is 17 residues long. Deletions cut 4 bases from V and 0 bases from J, with 19 bases between. Germline CDR1 reads SQVTM; CDR2 reads ANQGSEA. The CDR3: CSVVGLTHPSSYNEQFF. The CDR3, as DNA: TGCAGCGTTGTTGGGCTGACACACCCAAGCTCCTACAATGAGCAGTTCTTC.